This T cell receptor beta chain comes out of a study of Ad26.COV2.S vaccination and SARS-CoV-2 variants. Study outcomes and limitations: People given the vaccine had a wider spike-specific TCR breadth than placebo recipients did.

Documented treatment: around 19 received Ad26.COV2.S at low or high dose, single or two shots; five or six received placebo; per-sample allocation not given. Specimen acquisition occurred on day 63 following the initial vaccine or placebo injection. Participants' vaccine, an Ad26 vector, delivered Wuhan-strain SARS-CoV-2 spike. CDR3 length: 15 amino acids. CDR1 and CDR2 from the germline V gene are SGHDN and FVKESK. V was trimmed by 1 base and J by 12 bases, leaving 19 bases between them. Some clones are missing from TCRdb's copy, which holds only in-frame ones; the method was immunoSEQ multiplex PCR. The top ten hold around 7% of the sample, which has approximately 360,000 clones, 83% seen once. Notes on this clone: Its specificity is unknown.

The chain carries TRBV14 and TRBJ2-1; possible D gene TRBD2, 6 bases. The specimen was peripheral blood, collected in a trial of Ad26.COV2.S vaccine versus placebo. The TCR originated in a person between 18 and 59 years old who received the Ad26.COV2.S COVID-19 vaccine or a placebo. In DNA form, the CDR3 reads TGTGCCAGCAGCCAAGTACCAGGAGGGCCCATGGGGCAGTTCTTC. The encoded protein is CASSQVPGGPMGQFF.